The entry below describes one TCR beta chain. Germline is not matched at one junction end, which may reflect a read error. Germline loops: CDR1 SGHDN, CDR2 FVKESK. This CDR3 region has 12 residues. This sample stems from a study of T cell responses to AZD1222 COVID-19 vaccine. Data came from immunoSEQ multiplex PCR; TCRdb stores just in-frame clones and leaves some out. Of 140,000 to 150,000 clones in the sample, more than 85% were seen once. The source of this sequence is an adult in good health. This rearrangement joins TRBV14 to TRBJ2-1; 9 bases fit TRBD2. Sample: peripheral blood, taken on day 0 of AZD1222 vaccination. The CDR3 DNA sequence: TGTGCCAGCAGCCAAGTTGGACTAGCGCGGCTCTTC. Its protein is CASSQVGLARLF.